This T cell receptor beta chain was captured by sequencing in a study of ipilimumab plus nivolumab after autologous stem cell transplantation. This clone turned up a few times. The V gene's germline CDR1 is MNHNS and CDR2 SASEGT. J was trimmed by 5 bases and V by 4 bases; bases with no gene match: 6. The CDR3 contains 15 residues. The data were produced by immunoSEQ multiplex PCR, yet TCRdb's version contains in-frame clones alone and is incomplete. This sample has some 15,000 clones, with 81% found just once. The clonotype comes from a male donor with diffuse large B-cell lymphoma. The sequenced sample was PBMCs, obtained in a trial of ipilimumab plus nivolumab as post-transplant consolidation. V gene TRBV6-1 combines with J gene TRBJ2-2; 8 nucleotides align to TRBD2. DNA of the CDR3: TGTGCCAGCAGTGGGGGGACTAGTATGACCGGGGAGCTGTTTTTT. Translation gives CASSGGTSMTGELFF.